The present T cell receptor (beta chain) was sequenced within a study of breast tumors, draining lymph nodes, adjacent tissues. Study-wide results and caveats: Tumor T cell lymph node origin was a supported hypothesis, not proven. Compared with lymph nodes, tumors were less diverse; compared with nontumor tissue, more.

TCRdb processed the multiplex PCR reads anew with MiXCR; each CDR3 protein has one entry. The repertoire holds tens of thousands of distinct CDR3 sequences, with just over 35% as singletons. As concerns this clonotype: Its antigen is as yet unknown. Relative to the germline gene, one junction end is altered; a read error may explain this.

The source of this sequence is a female donor with breast cancer. Some clones in this sample may be carry-over from other donors' samples. Sequenced sample: breast tumor tissue.

DNA of the CDR3: TGCAGCGTCGCCGGGACTAGCGGGCTTTACACCGGGGAGCTGGTTTTT. Protein: CSVAGTSGLYTGELVF. The rearrangement joins TRBV29-1 to TRBJ2-2; TRBD2 agrees at 12 bases. The CDR3 is 16 residues long. Germline V lookup: CDR1 SQVTM, CDR2 ANQGSEA.